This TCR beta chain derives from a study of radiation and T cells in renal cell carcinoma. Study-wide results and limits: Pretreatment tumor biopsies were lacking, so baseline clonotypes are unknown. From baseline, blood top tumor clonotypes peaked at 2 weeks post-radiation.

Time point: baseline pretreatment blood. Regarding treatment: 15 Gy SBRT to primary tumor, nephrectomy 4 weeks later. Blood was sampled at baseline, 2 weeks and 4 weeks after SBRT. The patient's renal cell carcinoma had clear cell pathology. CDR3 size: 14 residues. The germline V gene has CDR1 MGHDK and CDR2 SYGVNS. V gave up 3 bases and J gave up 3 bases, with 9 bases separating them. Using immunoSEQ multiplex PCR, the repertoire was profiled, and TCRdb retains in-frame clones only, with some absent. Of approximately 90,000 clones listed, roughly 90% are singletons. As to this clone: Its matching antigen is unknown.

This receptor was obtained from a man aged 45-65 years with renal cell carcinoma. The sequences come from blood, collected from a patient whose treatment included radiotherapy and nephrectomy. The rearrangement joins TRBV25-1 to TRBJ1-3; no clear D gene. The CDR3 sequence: CASSEAGFGNTIYF. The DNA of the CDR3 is TGTGCCAGCAGTGAGGCGGGTTTTGGAAACACCATATATTTT.